A selection of T cell receptor beta chains follows, all from one sample in a study of T cells in Graves' hyperthyroidism and ophthalmopathy. TCRdb ran MiXCR on the multiplex PCR reads and lists one entry per CDR3 protein. The data show about 380,000 distinct CDR3 sequences, 13% seen once. The source material was blood. The receptors originated from a young man with Graves' hyperthyroidism that later progressed to Graves' ophthalmopathy. Each CDR3 is given with its conserved first and last residue. The order of the fields is clone size, V gene, D gene, J gene, CDR3 protein, CDR3 DNA. A D gene is named only where the DNA matches it firmly. Clone size, where shown, is once, few, many, or a class for clones that have expanded.

size: NA; V: TRBV12-3/TRBV12-4; D: NA; J: TRBJ2-7; CDR3: CASSLLSTYEQYF; DNA: TGTGCCAGCAGTTTACTTTCTACCTACGAGCAGTACTTC
size: many; V: TRBV12-5; D: NA; J: TRBJ1-2; CDR3: CASGPSEPGDGYTF; DNA: TGTGCTAGTGGTCCCTCGGAGCCAGGGGATGGCTACACCTTC
size: many; V: TRBV7-2; D: TRBD1; J: TRBJ2-6; CDR3: CASSAPGTGGSGANVLTF; DNA: TGTGCCAGCAGCGCCCCAGGGACAGGGGGATCTGGGGCCAACGTCCTGACTTTC
size: NA; V: TRBV9; D: NA; J: TRBJ2-1; CDR3: CASSVDGEGLSYNEQFF; DNA: TGTGCCAGCAGCGTAGACGGGGAAGGGCTCTCCTACAATGAGCAGTTCTTC
size: many; V: TRBV2; D: TRBD2; J: TRBJ2-2; CDR3: CASNLAGANTGELFF; DNA: TGTGCCAGCAATCTAGCGGGGGCTAACACCGGGGAGCTGTTTTTT
size: NA; V: TRBV24-1; D: TRBD1; J: TRBJ2-2; CDR3: CATRRQGETGELFF; DNA: TGTGCCACCAGGAGACAGGGGGAAACCGGGGAGCTGTTTTTT
size: many; V: TRBV12-3/TRBV12-4; D: NA; J: TRBJ2-2; CDR3: CASSLGRANTGELFF; DNA: TGTGCCAGCAGTTTAGGCAGGGCCAACACCGGGGAGCTGTTTTTT
size: few; V: TRBV20-1; D: TRBD1; J: TRBJ1-4; CDR3: CSAGYYRDSNEKLFF; DNA: TGCAGTGCTGGATATTACCGGGACAGTAATGAAAAACTGTTTTTT
size: many; V: TRBV7-6; D: NA; J: TRBJ1-1; CDR3: CASSTLPGNTEAFF; DNA: TGTGCCAGCAGCACTTTACCAGGGAACACTGAAGCTTTCTTT
size: many; V: TRBV20-1; D: NA; J: TRBJ1-4; CDR3: CSARVRGNEKLFF; DNA: TGCAGTGCTAGAGTTAGGGGGAATGAAAAACTGTTTTTT
size: NA; V: TRBV9; D: NA; J: TRBJ2-7; CDR3: CASTPGDEQYF; DNA: TGTGCCAGCACTCCGGGGGACGAGCAGTACTTC
size: many; V: TRBV30; D: NA; J: TRBJ2-7; CDR3: CAWSGTFYEQYF; DNA: TGTGCCTGGAGTGGGACATTTTACGAGCAGTACTTC
size: few; V: TRBV6-1; D: TRBD1; J: TRBJ1-2; CDR3: CASSERDRGRSYGYTF; DNA: TGTGCCAGCAGTGAAAGGGACAGGGGGCGAAGCTATGGCTACACCTTC
size: many; V: TRBV2; D: NA; J: TRBJ1-1; CDR3: CASRLTEAFF; DNA: TGTGCCAGCAGACTCACTGAAGCTTTCTTT
size: many; V: TRBV19; D: NA; J: TRBJ1-1; CDR3: CASSTGRLKTEAFF; DNA: TGTGCCAGTAGTACGGGACGGCTGAAGACTGAAGCTTTCTTT
size: NA; V: TRBV6-5; D: NA; J: TRBJ2-3; CDR3: CASSYSIIEGGDTQYF; DNA: TGTGCCAGCAGTTACTCGATTATAGAGGGGGGGGATACGCAGTATTTT
size: few; V: TRBV18; D: TRBD2; J: TRBJ2-1; CDR3: CASSRLAGGNSYNEQFF; DNA: TGTGCCAGCTCCCGACTAGCGGGGGGTAACTCCTACAATGAGCAGTTCTTC
size: few; V: TRBV27; D: TRBD1; J: TRBJ1-5; CDR3: CASSPKGQGASQPQHF; DNA: TGTGCCAGCAGTCCGAAGGGACAGGGGGCGAGTCAGCCCCAGCATTTT
size: few; V: TRBV2; D: TRBD2; J: TRBJ2-2; CDR3: CASKEAGVTGELFF; DNA: TGTGCCAGCAAAGAAGCGGGAGTAACCGGGGAGCTGTTTTTT
size: few; V: TRBV20-1; D: TRBD2; J: TRBJ2-7; CDR3: CSARAPGGLTYEQYF; DNA: TGCAGTGCTAGGGCCCCGGGGGGGCTAACCTACGAGCAGTACTTC
size: NA; V: TRBV4-1; D: NA; J: TRBJ2-1; CDR3: CASSQPLRGIYNEQFF; DNA: TGCGCCAGCAGCCAGCCCCTACGGGGGATTTACAATGAGCAGTTCTTC
size: few; V: TRBV5-1; D: NA; J: TRBJ1-3; CDR3: CASSGGTVDSGNTIYF; DNA: TGCGCCAGCAGCGGGGGGACGGTCGACTCTGGAAACACCATATATTTT
size: few; V: TRBV6-1; D: NA; J: TRBJ2-2; CDR3: CASSGRGDTGELFF; DNA: TGTGCCAGCAGTGGAAGGGGCGACACCGGGGAGCTGTTTTTT
size: NA; V: TRBV6-1; D: NA; J: TRBJ2-1; CDR3: CASSEGPILGAGDEQFF; DNA: TGTGCCAGCAGTGAAGGTCCCATTTTAGGGGCCGGAGATGAGCAGTTCTTC
size: few; V: TRBV7-9; D: NA; J: TRBJ2-5; CDR3: CASSSTGLQETQYF; DNA: TGTGCCAGCAGCTCGACAGGACTCCAAGAGACCCAGTACTTC
size: few; V: TRBV30; D: NA; J: TRBJ1-6; CDR3: CAEGDTFNSPLHF; DNA: TGTGCCGAGGGGGACACCTTTAATTCACCCCTCCACTTT
size: NA; V: TRBV6-1; D: NA; J: TRBJ1-5; CDR3: CASRQQTFNQPQHF; DNA: TGTGCCAGCAGGCAGCAAACGTTCAATCAGCCCCAGCATTTT
size: many; V: TRBV7-9; D: NA; J: TRBJ1-1; CDR3: CASSSGPMNTEAFF; DNA: TGTGCCAGCAGCTCGGGTCCGATGAACACTGAAGCTTTCTTT
size: few; V: TRBV4-1; D: NA; J: TRBJ1-2; CDR3: CASSQGRLKGYTF; DNA: TGCGCCAGCAGCCAGGGCAGGCTCAAGGGCTACACCTTC
size: many; V: TRBV30; D: NA; J: TRBJ1-1; CDR3: CAWSVFGGDTEAFF; DNA: TGTGCCTGGAGTGTATTCGGGGGGGACACTGAAGCTTTCTTT
size: few; V: TRBV12-5; D: NA; J: TRBJ2-7; CDR3: CASGAGAYEQYF; DNA: TGTGCTAGTGGGGCAGGGGCCTACGAGCAGTACTTC
size: many; V: TRBV2; D: NA; J: TRBJ1-1; CDR3: CASRSPVQRAEAFF; DNA: TGTGCCAGCAGATCTCCCGTACAGAGGGCTGAAGCTTTCTTT